This TCR beta chain was sequenced during a study of T cell repertoires in cytomegalovirus infection. In TCRdb, the reads were re-called with MiXCR into one record per CDR3 protein. The data show roughly 120,000 distinct CDR3 sequences, over 30% seen once. The CDR3 sequence is 14 residues long. Germline V gene lookup returns CDR1 SGHVS and CDR2 FNYEAQ. Trimming took 4 bases from V and 8 from J; bases not matched to a gene: 5. With regard to this clonotype: The antigen is unknown.

The sample consisted of CD8+ T cells from cultured PBMCs, taken from culture after CMV antigen stimulation. The sequence was obtained from a human donor in good health (CMV status not recorded). Some clones in this sample may be carry-over from other donors' samples. The genes are TRBV7-6 and TRBJ2-1; 10 bases match TRBD1. Here the CDR3 DNA reads TGTGCCAGCAGCTCCCGACAGGGGGCTTATGAGCAGTTCTTC. Translating gives CASSSRQGAYEQFF.